The T cell receptor beta chain described here comes from a study of blood T cell repertoires in COVID-19. The V gene's germline CDR1 is MNHEY and CDR2 SVGAGI. Trimming took off 0 bases at V and 0 bases at J, with 9 bases between the two ends. The CDR3 has 16 residues. This clone was seen just once. The assay was immunoSEQ multiplex PCR, and TCRdb's table has in-frame clones only and misses some. The data hold 200,000 to 250,000 clones, with around four fifths observed a single time. The chain carries TRBV6-5 and TRBJ1-3, with no clear D. This clonotype was sampled from a woman aged 45-65 years with active or convalescent COVID-19. The source material was peripheral blood. The CDR3 spells CASSYSGRGSGNTIYF. The CDR3 DNA sequence: TGTGCCAGCAGTTACTCAGGCAGAGGCTCTGGAAACACCATATATTTT.